This T cell receptor beta chain originates from a study of blood T cell repertoires in COVID-19. Study-wide background: PBMCs, B-cell-depleted T cells, or T cells provided the cDNA or gDNA that made up the material.

In the source study's methods: The assay estimated nucleated cells by amplifying reference gene primers. Profiling relied on immunoSEQ multiplex PCR, and the TCRdb table lists in-frame clones only, not all of them. The D gene and trimming were derived from the DNA, and the V and J assignments and clone size from that table. The sample has 200,000 to 250,000 clones; around 88% are singletons. In germline, CDR1 is SEHNR, CDR2 FQNEAQ (reference sequence). The ends were cut back, 5 bases at V and 8 bases at J, with 25 bases in the middle. The CDR3 is made up of 17 amino acids. The sequencing input was peripheral blood. This clonotype was sampled from a woman in her 30s who had recovered from COVID-19. This chain connects TRBV7-9 to TRBJ2-4; TRBD2 might be the D (7 bases). CDR3 nucleotide sequence: TGTGCCAGCAGCGTACCCCCTCTGGGGGGGGGCGTATACATTCAGTACTTC. Amino acid sequence: CASSVPPLGGGVYIQYF.